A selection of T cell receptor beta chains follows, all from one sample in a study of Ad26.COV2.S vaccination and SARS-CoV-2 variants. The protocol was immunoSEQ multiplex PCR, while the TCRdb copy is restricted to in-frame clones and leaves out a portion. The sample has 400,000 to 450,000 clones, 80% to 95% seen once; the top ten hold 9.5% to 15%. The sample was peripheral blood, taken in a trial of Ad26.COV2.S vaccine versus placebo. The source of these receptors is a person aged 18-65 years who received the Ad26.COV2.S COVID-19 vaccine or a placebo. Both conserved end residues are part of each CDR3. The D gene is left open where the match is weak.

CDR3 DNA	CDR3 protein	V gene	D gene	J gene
TGCAGTGCTAGTCCTCAAATGGGTCTAGCCTCGAAGGGCGAGCAGTACTTC	CSASPQMGLASKGEQYF	TRBV20-1	.	TRBJ2-7
TGTGCCAGCAGTTTAGGGGTCGGCGAGCAGTACTTC	CASSLGVGEQYF	TRBV12-3/TRBV12-4	.	TRBJ2-7
TGCAGTCCTTTACTAGCGGGAGGCACAGATACGCAGTATTTT	CSPLLAGGTDTQYF	TRBV29-1	TRBD2	TRBJ2-3
TGTGCCTGGAGTGTATCAACCCGCGGAACGGGCTACACCTTC	CAWSVSTRGTGYTF	TRBV30	.	TRBJ1-2
TGTGCCAGCAGCTCTTTACCGGGACAGGGATTCTCCCAAGAGACCCAGTACTTC	CASSSLPGQGFSQETQYF	TRBV3-1/TRBV3-2	TRBD1	TRBJ2-5
TGTGCCAGCTCACCAAGGGACAGGATACTGAACACTGAAGCTTTCTTT	CASSPRDRILNTEAFF	TRBV18	TRBD1	TRBJ1-1
TGTGCCAGCAGCTTAAGCTCTTCCGCAACCTACGAGCAGTACTTC	CASSLSSSATYEQYF	TRBV7-3	.	TRBJ2-7
TGTGCCAGCAGCTTAGCGGAGTACCAAGAGACCCAGTACTTC	CASSLAEYQETQYF	TRBV7-2	.	TRBJ2-5
TGTGCCAGCAGCTTTGCGGGGGCCGGACAAAACATTCAGTACTTC	CASSFAGAGQNIQYF	TRBV5-4	.	TRBJ2-4
TGTGCCAGCGGACAGTTGAGCAATCAGCCCCAGCATTTT	CASGQLSNQPQHF	TRBV19	.	TRBJ1-5